These 12 T cell receptor beta chains were sequenced from one sample in a study of tumor and adjacent non-tumor tissue in lung cancer. No cell sorting was done before RNA was extracted from the tissue. A modified ARM-PCR protocol with three rounds of nested PCR amplified TCRbeta. TCRdb recomputed calls from the multiplex PCR reads with MiXCR, one row per CDR3 protein. The table lists more than 85,000 distinct CDR3 sequences, about 66% of them singletons. The sample consisted of lung tumor tissue. The receptors derive from a man aged 65 to 79 with non-small cell lung cancer.

Regarding this clonotype: A junction end diverges from the germline sequence, so it may reflect a read error. This rearrangement joins TRBV12-3 or TRBV12-4 to TRBJ1-1; TRBD1 aligns across 7 bases. The CDR3 runs to 13 residues. This CDR3 reads CANSRGTVTEAFF. The CDR3 DNA reads TGTGCCAACAGCAGGGGGACAGTCACTGAGGCTTTCTTT.

Details on this clonotype: Its ends do not fully match the called genes, so a read error is possible. The CDR3 DNA is TGCGGTGCTGGAAGGGGGTCCGGGGGCAATCAGCCCCCGCATTTT. Its protein product is CGAGRGSGGNQPPHF. The gene calls are TRBV20-1 and TRBJ1-5, with a tentative D call TRBD1 (6 bases). The CDR3 has 15 amino acids. Germline V gene data show CDR1 as DFQATT and CDR2 as SNEGSKA (reference sequence).

The table lists this clonotype with a few counts. Given a much more abundant clone one base away, this may be a read error. This sequence joins TRBV29-1 and TRBJ2-3; TRBD2 might be the D (6 bases). V lost 4 bases to trimming and J lost 4 bases, with 15 bases between them. The CDR3 runs 14 residues. CDR1 and CDR2 from the germline V gene are SQVTM and ANQGSEA. The DNA of the CDR3 is TGCAGCGTTGGAGGGGCGGGATACGCAGATACGCAGTATTTT. Its translation: CSVGGAGYADTQYF.

This clonotype was seen repeatedly, ten times or more. The gene calls are TRBV7-8 and TRBJ1-2, with unresolved D. This CDR3 contains 13 residues. The ends were cut back, 5 bases at V and 0 bases at J, with 7 bases in the middle. The germline CDR1 and CDR2 sequences are SGHVS and FQNEAQ. The CDR3 spells CASSRDPNYGYTF. The DNA for the CDR3 is TGTGCCAGCAGCAGAGATCCTAACTATGGCTACACCTTC.

This clonotype was counted once. Given a much more abundant clone one base away, this may be a read error. The chain couples TRBV5-5 to TRBJ1-1, with D unresolved. The CDR3 runs to 14 residues. Germline CDR1 is SGHKS and CDR2 is YYEKEE (reference sequence). In DNA form, the CDR3 reads TGTGCCGGCAGCTTGACCTCTCGGAACACTGAAGCTTTCTTT. It translates to CAGSLTSRNTEAFF.

As concerns this clonotype: Because the CDR3 is missing its conserved closing phenylalanine or tryptophan, this is likely a read error. The rearrangement uses TRBV11-1 and TRBJ2-5; the match to TRBD1 covers 9 bases. CDR3 size: 15 residues. V trimming: 8 bases; J trimming: 5 bases; junction bases outside the gene matches: 12. Per germline, CDR1 SGHAT and CDR2 FQDESV (reference sequence). CDR3 sequence (DNA): TGTGCCAGCGGCCCCCGGGACAGGGTTGTTGAGACCCAGTACCTC. It translates to CASGPRDRVVETQYL.

The V and J genes are TRBV12-3 or TRBV12-4 and TRBJ1-1; 8 bases are a match to TRBD1. CDR3 length equals 13 residues. The CDR3 DNA reads as TGTGCTAACAGCCGGACAGGGAGTGACGAAGCTTTCTTT. Protein product: CANSRTGSDEAFF.

As for this clonotype: Germline is not matched at one junction end, which may reflect a read error. The rearrangement uses TRBV5-4 and TRBJ2-3; D could derive from TRBD1 or TRBD2 (6 bases each). Germline loops: CDR1 SGHNT, CDR2 YYREEE (reference sequence). CDR3 length: 16 amino acids. CDR3 in DNA: TGTGTCAGCAACTTGGGAGCCGGGGGCAGGACAGATACGCAGTATTTT. Amino acid sequence: CVSNLGAGGRTDTQYF.

This clonotype was observed a handful of times. This chain connects TRBV30 to TRBJ2-1; D remains unclear. The V and J ends lost 2 bases and 15 bases respectively, with 17 bases between them. Germline-derived CDR1 and CDR2 are GTSNPN and SVGIG (reference sequence). This CDR3 spans 12 amino acids. CDR3 sequence reads: CAWSIVAVGPFF. CDR3 nucleotides: TGTGCCTGGAGTATCGTCGCGGTAGGCCCGTTCTTC.

About this clonotype: This is likely a read error, given that the CDR3 carries no conserved phenylalanine or tryptophan at its end. The chain employs TRBV29-1 and TRBJ1-1, with D tentatively TRBD1 (5 bases). Germline V gene sequence: CDR1 SQVTM, CDR2 ANQGSEA. V lost 3 bases and J 0 bases, leaving 14 bases between the germline ends. This CDR3 has 15 amino acids. CDR3 loop: CSVEDVRQMNTEAFS. CDR3 bases: TGCAGCGTTGAGGATGTTCGACAGATGAACACTGAAGCTTTCTCT.

This clonotype was picked up many times. The J gene is TRBJ2-5, the V gene TRBV4-2; 12 nucleotides align to TRBD1. V shed 0 bases and J 6 bases; nucleotides not matched to a gene: 5. This CDR3 is 16 amino acids long. The germline CDR1 and CDR2 sequences are LGHNA and YNFKEQ. This CDR3 reads CASSQDGTGGSKTQYF. DNA of the CDR3: TGTGCCAGCAGCCAAGACGGGACAGGGGGCTCGAAGACCCAGTACTTC.

A note on this clonotype: This could be a read error, since a much larger clone is one nucleotide away. This sequence joins TRBV10-3 and TRBJ2-5, with TRBD1 matching 7 bases. The CDR3 is made up of 14 amino acids. Germline V gene data show CDR1 as ENHRY and CDR2 as SYGVKD. The CDR3 DNA reads as TGTACCATCAGCAGGCCGGGACAGCAAGAGACCCAGTACTTC. Its protein product is CTISRPGQQETQYF.